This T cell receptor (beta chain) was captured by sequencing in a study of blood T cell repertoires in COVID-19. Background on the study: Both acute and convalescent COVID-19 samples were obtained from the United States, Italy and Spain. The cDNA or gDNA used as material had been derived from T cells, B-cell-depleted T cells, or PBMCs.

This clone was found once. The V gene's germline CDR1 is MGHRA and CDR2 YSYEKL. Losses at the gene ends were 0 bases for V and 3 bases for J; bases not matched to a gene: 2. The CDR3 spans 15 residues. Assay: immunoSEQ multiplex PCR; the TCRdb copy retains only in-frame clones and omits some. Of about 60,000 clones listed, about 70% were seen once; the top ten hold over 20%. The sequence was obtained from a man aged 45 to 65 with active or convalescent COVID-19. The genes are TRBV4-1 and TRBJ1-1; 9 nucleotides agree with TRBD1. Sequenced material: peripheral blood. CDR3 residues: CASSQEDRGDTEAFF. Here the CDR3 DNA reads TGCGCCAGCAGCCAAGAGGACAGGGGTGACACTGAAGCTTTCTTT.